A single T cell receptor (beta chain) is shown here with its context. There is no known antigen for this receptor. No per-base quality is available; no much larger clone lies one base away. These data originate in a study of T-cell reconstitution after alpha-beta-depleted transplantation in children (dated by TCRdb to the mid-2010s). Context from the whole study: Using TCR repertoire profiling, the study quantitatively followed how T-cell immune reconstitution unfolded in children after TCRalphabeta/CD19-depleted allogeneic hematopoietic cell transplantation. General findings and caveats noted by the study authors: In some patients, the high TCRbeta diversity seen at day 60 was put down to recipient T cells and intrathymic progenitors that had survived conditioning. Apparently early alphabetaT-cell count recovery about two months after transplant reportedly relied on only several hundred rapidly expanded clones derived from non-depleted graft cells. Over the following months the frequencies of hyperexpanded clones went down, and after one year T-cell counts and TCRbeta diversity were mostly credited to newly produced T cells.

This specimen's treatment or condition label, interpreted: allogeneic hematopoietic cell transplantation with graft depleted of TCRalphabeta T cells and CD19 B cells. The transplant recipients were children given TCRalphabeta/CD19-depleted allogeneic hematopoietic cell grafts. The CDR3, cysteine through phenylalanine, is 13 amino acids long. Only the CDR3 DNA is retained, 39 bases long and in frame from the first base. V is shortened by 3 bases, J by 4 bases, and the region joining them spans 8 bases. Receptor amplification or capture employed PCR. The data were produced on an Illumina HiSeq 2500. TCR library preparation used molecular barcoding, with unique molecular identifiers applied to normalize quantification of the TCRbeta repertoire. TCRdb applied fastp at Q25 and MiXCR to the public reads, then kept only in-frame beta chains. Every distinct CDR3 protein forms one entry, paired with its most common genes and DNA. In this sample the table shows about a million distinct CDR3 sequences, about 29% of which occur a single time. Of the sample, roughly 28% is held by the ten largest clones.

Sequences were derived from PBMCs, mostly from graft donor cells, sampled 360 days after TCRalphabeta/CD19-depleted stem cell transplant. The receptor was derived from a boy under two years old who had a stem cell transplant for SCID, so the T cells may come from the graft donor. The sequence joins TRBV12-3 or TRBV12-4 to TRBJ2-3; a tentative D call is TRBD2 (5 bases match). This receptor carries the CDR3 CASSLRAPDTQYF. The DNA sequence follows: TGTGCCAGCAGTTTGAGGGCCCCAGATACGCAGTATTTT.